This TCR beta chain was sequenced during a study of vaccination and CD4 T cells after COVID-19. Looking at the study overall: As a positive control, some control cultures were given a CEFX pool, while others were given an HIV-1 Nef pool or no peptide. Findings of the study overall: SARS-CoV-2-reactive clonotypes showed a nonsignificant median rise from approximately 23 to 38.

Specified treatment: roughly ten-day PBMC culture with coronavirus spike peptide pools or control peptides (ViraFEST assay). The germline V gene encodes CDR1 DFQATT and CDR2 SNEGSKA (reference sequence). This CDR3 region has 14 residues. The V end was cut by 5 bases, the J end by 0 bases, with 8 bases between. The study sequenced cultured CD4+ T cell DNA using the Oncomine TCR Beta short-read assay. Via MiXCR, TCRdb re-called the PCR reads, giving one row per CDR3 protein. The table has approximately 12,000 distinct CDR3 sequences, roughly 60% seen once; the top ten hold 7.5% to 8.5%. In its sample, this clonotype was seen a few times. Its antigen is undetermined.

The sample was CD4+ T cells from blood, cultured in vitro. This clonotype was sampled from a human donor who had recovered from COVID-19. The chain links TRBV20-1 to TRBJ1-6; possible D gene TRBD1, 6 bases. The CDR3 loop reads CSADRSSYNSPLHF. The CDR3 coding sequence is TGCAGTGCTGACAGGAGCTCCTATAATTCACCCCTCCACTTT.